These 13 T cell receptor beta chains originate from one sample sequenced in a study of T cells after yellow fever vaccination (dated by TCRdb to the late 2010s). The library was produced with 5' RACE. Sequencer: Illumina HiSeq 2500. TCRdb trimmed the raw reads at Q25, called clones with MiXCR and kept productive beta chains. Each CDR3 protein gets just one entry, which takes the most common genes and DNA from the rows behind it. This sample comprises about 5,800 distinct CDR3 sequences, under 8% of them detected only once. The ten largest clones represent approximately 61% of the sample. The treatment or condition label, read with the paper, signifies: live attenuated yellow fever vaccine strain. Material: PBMCs, either bulk or a sorted T-cell subset (CD4+, CD8+, memory, or dextramer-sorted; not recorded which), obtained around 15 days after the first yellow fever vaccination. The receptors were gathered from a man younger than 30 who received the YFV17D yellow fever vaccine.

This clonotype was seen repeatedly, ten times or more. The chain links TRBV10-3 to TRBJ1-1; tentatively, D is TRBD1 (5 bases). This CDR3 has 12 amino acids. Germline CDR1 reads ENHRY; CDR2 reads SYGVKD. V was shortened by 1 base and J by 6 bases, with 6 bases between the two germline ends. CDR3 region: CAISEWGPEAFF. CDR3 sequence (DNA): TGTGCCATCAGTGAGTGGGGCCCTGAAGCTTTCTTT.

This clonotype was detected many times. The gene calls are TRBV27 and TRBJ2-2; 11 nucleotides match TRBD1. The J segment lost 7 bases and the V segment lost 6 bases, leaving 4 bases of the junction unmatched. Germline V gene lookup returns CDR1 MNHEY and CDR2 SMNVEV (reference sequence). The CDR3 totals 14 residues. CDR3 sequence: CASSPGQGVGELFF. CDR3 in DNA: TGTGCCAGCAGCCCGGGACAGGGGGTCGGGGAGCTGTTTTTT.

There are many counts of this clonotype. CDR3 DNA sequence: TGCGCCAGCAGCCACGGAGTGACAGGGGGAGGCTACACCTTC. Translated: CASSHGVTGGGYTF. This rearrangement joins TRBV5-1 to TRBJ1-2; 9 nucleotides line up with TRBD1. Trimming at V came to 4 bases and at J to 8 bases, leaving 9 bases not matched to a gene. This CDR3 is 14 amino acids long. Germline-derived CDR1 and CDR2 are SGHRS and YFSETQ.

This clonotype was detected many times. The chain uses TRBV5-4 and TRBJ1-6; D gene ambiguous. This CDR3 has 15 amino acids. Trimming took off 0 bases at V and 11 bases at J, with 15 bases between the two ends. Germline lookup yields CDR1 SGHNT and CDR2 YYREEE (reference sequence). The CDR3 loop is CASSLGRSSETPLHF. The CDR3 DNA is TGTGCCAGCAGCTTGGGCAGATCCTCTGAAACACCCCTCCACTTT.

This clonotype was seen ten or more times. The CDR3 DNA is TGTGCCAGCAACGGGATACACACCGGGGAGCTGTTTTTT. Translation gives CASNGIHTGELFF. The rearrangement links TRBV12-3 or TRBV12-4 to TRBJ2-2; a possible D gene is TRBD2 (5 bases). Trimming shortened V by 7 bases and J by 3 bases, and 9 bases separated the two germline ends. The CDR3 runs to 13 residues.

This clonotype is large (0.1 to 1%) within its sample. This sequence joins TRBV15 and TRBJ2-2; the match to TRBD2 covers 11 bases. The ends lost 0 bases at V and 5 bases at J; junction bases unmatched: 14. Germline V gene lookup returns CDR1 LNHNV and CDR2 YYDKDF (reference sequence). The CDR3 is 20 amino acids. CDR3 DNA sequence: TGTGCCACCAGCAGAGATGTAGAGGTGTTGGCTAGCGGGGGGACCGGGGAGCTGTTTTTT. Protein product: CATSRDVEVLASGGTGELFF.

In its sample, this clonotype was seen many times. The chain links TRBV7-2 to TRBJ2-1; D is unclear. Looked up from germline, CDR1 is SGHTA and CDR2 is FQGNSA. Trimming stripped 5 bases from V and 0 bases from J, with 17 bases between. This CDR3 is 17 amino acids long. CDR3 protein: CASSPFERMSSYNEQFF. CDR3 DNA sequence: TGTGCCAGCAGCCCCTTTGAACGGATGAGCTCCTACAATGAGCAGTTCTTC. Full variable domain (missing parts from reference TRBV7-2 and TRBJ2-1): GAGVSQSPSNKVTEKGKDVELRCDPISGHTALYWYRQSLGQGLEFLIYFQGNSAPDKSGLPSDRFSAERTGGSVSTLTIQRTQQEDSAVYLCASSPFERMSSYNEQFFGPGTRLTVL.

There are many counts of this clonotype. The rearrangement uses TRBV10-3 and TRBJ2-1; unclear D gene. The germline CDR1 and CDR2 sequences are ENHRY and SYGVKD. CDR3 length: 14 amino acids. V lost 6 bases to trimming and J lost 4 bases, with 13 bases between them. CDR3 DNA sequence: TGTGCCATCAGCAGCTCACGGCGATACAATGAGCAGTTCTTC. Encoded protein: CAISSSRRYNEQFF.

This clonotype was seen more than once but under ten times. This chain uses TRBV20-1 with TRBJ1-1; a possible D gene is TRBD1 (6 bases). The CDR3 spans 14 residues. Trimming removed 0 bases at V and 4 bases at J, with 12 bases between. CDR1 DFQATT and CDR2 SNEGSKA come from the germline V gene (reference sequence). CDR3 DNA sequence: TGCAGTGCTAGAGATCGACAGGCTGGCACTGAAGCTTTCTTT. Amino acid sequence: CSARDRQAGTEAFF.

This clonotype was seen at least ten times. For the CDR3, the DNA is TGTGCCAGCAGCTTCTATGCCACTTCTAGCACAGATACGCAGTATTTT. Its translation: CASSFYATSSTDTQYF. This chain joins TRBV7-6 and TRBJ2-3; D ambiguous. This CDR3 has 16 amino acids. Germline CDR1 reads SGHVS; CDR2 reads FNYEAQ. The V and J ends lost 3 bases and 0 bases respectively, with 13 bases between them.

In its sample, this clonotype was seen many times. The chain has TRBV7-9 and TRBJ2-5, with a tentative D call TRBD1 (6 bases). This CDR3 region has 15 residues. The germline V gene encodes CDR1 SEHNR and CDR2 FQNEAQ (reference sequence). Trimming removed 5 bases at V and 1 base at J, with 14 bases between. Written as DNA, the CDR3 is TGTGCCAGCAGCCATGCAGGGGCCCCCCAAGAGACCCAGTACTTC. This sequence encodes CASSHAGAPQETQYF. Full variable domain (outside the CDR3, taken from reference TRBV7-9 and TRBJ2-5): DTGVSQNPRHKITKRGQNVTFRCDPISEHNRLYWYRQTLGQGPEFLTYFQNEAQLEKSRLLSDRFSAERPKGSFSTLEIQRTEQGDSAMYLCASSHAGAPQETQYFGPGTRLLVL.

Turning to this clonotype: One end of the junction does not line up with germline, which may come from a read error. V is TRBV5-1 and J is TRBJ2-2; TRBD2 might be the D (5 bases). This CDR3 has 14 amino acids. The germline V gene encodes CDR1 SGHRS and CDR2 YFSETQ. In DNA, the CDR3 is TGCGCCAGCAGCCCCGGAATGCACACCGGGGTGCTGTTTTTT. It is translated as CASSPGMHTGVLFF.

Ten or more counts support this clonotype. V gene TRBV9 combines with J gene TRBJ2-1, with TRBD1 identical over 7 bases. The V and J ends lost 3 bases and 2 bases, in that order; junction bases with no gene match: 2. Germline assignment: CDR1 SGDLS and CDR2 YYNGEE. This CDR3 is 14 amino acids long. DNA for the CDR3: TGTGCCAGCAGCGACGGACAGGCCTACAATGAGCAGTTCTTC. Residues: CASSDGQAYNEQFF.